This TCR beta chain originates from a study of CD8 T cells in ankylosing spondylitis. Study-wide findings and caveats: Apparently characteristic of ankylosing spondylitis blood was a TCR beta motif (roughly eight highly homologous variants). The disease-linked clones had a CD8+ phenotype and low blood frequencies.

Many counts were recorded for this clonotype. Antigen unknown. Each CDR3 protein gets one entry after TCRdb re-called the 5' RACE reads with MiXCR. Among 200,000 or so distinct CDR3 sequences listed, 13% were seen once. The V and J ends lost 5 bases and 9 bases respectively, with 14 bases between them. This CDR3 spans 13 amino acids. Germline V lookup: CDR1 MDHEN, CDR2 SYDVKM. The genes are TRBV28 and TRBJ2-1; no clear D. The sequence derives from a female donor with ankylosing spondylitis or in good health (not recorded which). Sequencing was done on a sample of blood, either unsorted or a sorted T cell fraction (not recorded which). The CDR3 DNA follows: TGTGCCAGCAGTCCCAGGACCCTACCTGAGCAGTTCTTC. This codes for CASSPRTLPEQFF.